The TCR beta chain described here comes from a study of blood T cell repertoires in COVID-19 (dated by TCRdb to 2020 to 2021). Study-wide context: Collaborator samples came from the United States, Italy and Spain and covered acute and convalescent phases of COVID-19. The prospective study material was composed of cDNA or gDNA derived from T cells, B-cell-depleted T cells, or PBMCs. Deeply sampled blood TCRbeta repertoires from subjects exposed to, actively infected with, or recovered from COVID-19 were included in the dataset. The repertoires were made available in a free public database intended to serve as a resource for research on the immune response to SARS-CoV-2. The samples were drawn from the first 160 participants of the ongoing ImmuneRACE study and from 950 to 1,500 subjects provided by 6 global collaborators. The sample metadata nearly always contained a de-identified subject ID, COVID-19 status, age in years and sex. Where HLA class I and class II types were available, the types were taken from metadata supplied by the sample provider, not from assay-based typing.

Sequences SGHDT (CDR1) and YYEEEE (CDR2) are obtained from the germline V gene. V is pruned by 6 bases and J by 2 bases, leaving 4 bases of the junction without a gene match. Spanning cysteine to phenylalanine, the CDR3 consists of 14 amino acids. The DNA shown is the 42-base CDR3, in frame from base 1. Collaborating institutions collected whole blood in K2EDTA tubes following their own protocols. For TCRbeta analysis, collaborators shipped samples in one of three forms: frozen whole blood, isolated PBMCs, or DNA extracted from either of those sample types. Remarks on this clone: Its recognized antigen is unknown. Base-call qualities are not available, and no considerably larger clone is one nucleotide away.

Paper-wide results and their limitations: The amount of clinical and demographic metadata varied by source and participant and was provided uncurated.

TCRbeta CDR3 regions were amplified from genomic DNA by means of the immunoSEQ Assay, a bias-controlled multiplex PCR. As for how the authors treated the data: Nucleated cell counts per sample were estimated from amplification of reference gene primers within the assay. Sequence reads were collapsed and filtered to measure the absolute abundance of every unique TCRbeta CDR3 rearrangement. Productive Simpson clonality was computed per sample as the square root of Simpson's diversity index over productive rearrangements. TCRdb stores this immuneACCESS table with in-frame sequences only. Part of the clones is absent; in the studies checked, under half of the shortfall reflects unresolved V genes, and no reason is known for the rest. D and trimming were read from the DNA, whereas the V and J calls and clone size are those reported in that table. The sample table shows 44,000 or so clones, and roughly nine tenths are seen once. The ten largest clones add up to roughly 9.2% of the sample.

The material sequenced was peripheral blood. This receptor chain uses TRBV5-6 and TRBJ2-3, and 9 junctional nucleotides match TRBD1. This clonotype was obtained from a human donor in a cohort sampled during active COVID-19. CDR3 protein: CASIHRGLTDTQYF. The DNA sequence reads TGTGCCAGCATCCACAGGGGGCTCACAGATACGCAGTATTTT. The reference TRBV5-6 and TRBJ2-3 proteins fill in what lies around the CDR3, so the full variable domain reads DAGVTQSPTHLIKTRGQQVTLRCSPKSGHDTVSWYQQALGQGPQFIFQYYEEEERQRGNFPDRFSGHQFPNYSSELNVNALLLGDSALYLCASIHRGLTDTQYFGPGTRLTVL.